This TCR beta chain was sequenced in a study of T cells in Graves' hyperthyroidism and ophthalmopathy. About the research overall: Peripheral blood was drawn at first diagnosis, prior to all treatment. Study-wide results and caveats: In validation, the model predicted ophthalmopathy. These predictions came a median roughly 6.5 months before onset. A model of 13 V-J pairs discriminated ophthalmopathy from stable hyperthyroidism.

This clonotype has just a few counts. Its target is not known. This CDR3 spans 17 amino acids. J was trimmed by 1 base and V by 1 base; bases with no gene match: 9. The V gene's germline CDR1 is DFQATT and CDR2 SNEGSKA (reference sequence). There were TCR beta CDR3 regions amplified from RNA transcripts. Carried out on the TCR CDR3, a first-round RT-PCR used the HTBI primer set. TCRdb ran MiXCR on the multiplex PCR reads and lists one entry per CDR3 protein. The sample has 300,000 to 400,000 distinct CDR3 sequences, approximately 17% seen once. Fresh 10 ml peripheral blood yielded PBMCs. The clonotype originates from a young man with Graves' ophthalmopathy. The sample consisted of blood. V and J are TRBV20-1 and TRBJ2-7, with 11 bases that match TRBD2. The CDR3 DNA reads TGCAGTGCTAGAGCTGGGCTAGCGGGGGGCATATCCTACGAGCAGTACTTC. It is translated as CSARAGLAGGISYEQYF.